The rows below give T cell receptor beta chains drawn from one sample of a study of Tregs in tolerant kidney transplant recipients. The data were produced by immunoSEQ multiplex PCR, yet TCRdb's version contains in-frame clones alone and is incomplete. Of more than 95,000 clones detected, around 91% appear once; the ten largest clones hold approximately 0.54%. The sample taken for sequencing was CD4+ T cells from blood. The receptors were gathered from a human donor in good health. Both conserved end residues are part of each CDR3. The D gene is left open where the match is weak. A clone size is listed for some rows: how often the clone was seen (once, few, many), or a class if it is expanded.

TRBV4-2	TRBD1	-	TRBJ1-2	TGTGCCAGCAGCCAAGTCGGACAGGGGCATTGGGGCTACACCTTC	CASSQVGQGHWGYTF
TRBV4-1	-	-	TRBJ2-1	TGCGCCAGCAGCCAAGATCGCGACCGGGTATCCTACAATGAGCAGTTCTTC	CASSQDRDRVSYNEQFF
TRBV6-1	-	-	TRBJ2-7	TGTGCCAGCAGTGAACCCCAGATGGCGGCCTACGAGCAGTACTTC	CASSEPQMAAYEQYF
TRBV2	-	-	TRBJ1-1	TGTGCCACATTTCGAAAGAACACTGAAGCTTTCTTT	CATFRKNTEAFF
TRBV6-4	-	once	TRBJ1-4	TGTGCCAGCAGACAGGTTACTGAAAAACTGTTTTTT	CASRQVTEKLFF
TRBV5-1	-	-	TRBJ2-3	TGCGCCAGCAGCTTGGTAGGGCGCGTGGCAGATACGCAGTATTTT	CASSLVGRVADTQYF
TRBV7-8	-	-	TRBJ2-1	TGTGCCAGCAGCCTCTCGGCGGGCGTATACAATGAGCAGTTCTTC	CASSLSAGVYNEQFF
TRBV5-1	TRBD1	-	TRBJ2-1	TGCGCCAGCAGCCCAGAGACTGGGACAGGGCCCTACAATGAGCAGTTCTTC	CASSPETGTGPYNEQFF
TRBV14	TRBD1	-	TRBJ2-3	TGTGCCAGCAGACCGACAGGGGGGGGGTCAGATACGCAGTATTTT	CASRPTGGGSDTQYF
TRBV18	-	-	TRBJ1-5	TGTGCCAGCTCAAGATCGGGGACCGAGAGCAATCAGCCCCAGCATTTT	CASSRSGTESNQPQHF
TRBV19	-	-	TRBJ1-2	TGTGCCAGTAGTAGACACAACTATGGCTACACCTTC	CASSRHNYGYTF
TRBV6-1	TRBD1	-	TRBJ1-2	TGTGCCAGTATAGGGACAGCTGTTAACTATGGCTACACCTTC	CASIGTAVNYGYTF
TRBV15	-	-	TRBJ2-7	TGTGCCACCAGCAGAATCGCCAGGGGCCACGAGCAGTACTTC	CATSRIARGHEQYF
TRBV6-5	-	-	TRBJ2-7	TGTGCCAGCAGTTCCCCTGGGACCTCCTACGAGCAGTACTTC	CASSSPGTSYEQYF
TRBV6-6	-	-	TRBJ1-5	TGTGCCAGCAGTTACGGCAGGGCCCTGAATCAGCCCCAGCATTTT	CASSYGRALNQPQHF
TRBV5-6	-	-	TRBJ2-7	TGTGCCAGCAGCCGTGATCCAGACAGCTACGAGCAGTACTTC	CASSRDPDSYEQYF
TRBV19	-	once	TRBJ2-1	TGTGCCAGTTTGTCCTTCCCTGACAATGAGCAGTTCTTC	CASLSFPDNEQFF
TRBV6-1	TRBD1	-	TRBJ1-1	TGTGCCAGCAGGGACCGACAGGGCTGGGGCACTGAAGCTTTCTTT	CASRDRQGWGTEAFF
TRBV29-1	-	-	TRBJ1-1	TGCAGCGTTATAGCAGCTATGAACACTGAAGCTTTCTTT	CSVIAAMNTEAFF
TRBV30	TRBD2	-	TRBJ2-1	TGTGCCTGGAGTTCTCCGGGACTAGCGGGGGGCTTATTCTTC	CAWSSPGLAGGLFF
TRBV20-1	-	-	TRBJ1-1	TGCAGTGCTGCGGAATGGAGCGAAGCTTTCTTT	CSAAEWSEAFF
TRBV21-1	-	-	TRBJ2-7	TGTGCCAGCAGCAAAGCGGTTTGGGGCAGTTACGAGCAGTACTTC	CASSKAVWGSYEQYF
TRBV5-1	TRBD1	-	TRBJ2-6	TGCGCCAGCAGCCTGACAGGGTCCCCTGGGGCCAACGTCCTGACTTTC	CASSLTGSPGANVLTF
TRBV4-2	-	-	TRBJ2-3	TGTGCCAGCAGCCACCGACCCGGGGAGCGGCTCACAGATACGCAGTATTTT	CASSHRPGERLTDTQYF
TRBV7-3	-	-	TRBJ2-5	TGTGCCAGCAGCTTCATCGCCAGGGAGACCCAGTACTTC	CASSFIARETQYF
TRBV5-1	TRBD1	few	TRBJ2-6	TGCGCCAGCAGCTTGGCGGGACAGGGAATGGAGACCCTCTTC	CASSLAGQGMETLF
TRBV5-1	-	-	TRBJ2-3	TGCGCCAGCAGCTTGGGTAGGCCTGCCACAGATACGCAGTATTTT	CASSLGRPATDTQYF
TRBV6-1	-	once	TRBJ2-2	TGTGCCAGCAGTGAAAATTTCAGGGTGAACACCGGGGAGCTGTTTTTT	CASSENFRVNTGELFF
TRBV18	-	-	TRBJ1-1	TGTGCCAGCTCATCGACAAAGAACACTGAAGCTTTCTTT	CASSSTKNTEAFF
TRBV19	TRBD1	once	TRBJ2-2	TGTGCCAGTAGTAATTACAGGGGGAACACCGGGGAGCTGTTTTTT	CASSNYRGNTGELFF
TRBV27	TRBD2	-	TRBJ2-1	TGTGCCAGCAGTTTCCGCGCTCTAGCGGGAGGGAACAATGAGCAGTTCTTC	CASSFRALAGGNNEQFF
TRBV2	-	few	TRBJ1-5	TGTGCCAGCAGTCCCCAGGGATTTAGCAATCAGCCCCAGCATTTT	CASSPQGFSNQPQHF
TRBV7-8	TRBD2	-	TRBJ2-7	TGTGCCAGCAGCTTAGCGCCGGGACTAGCGGGCTCCTACGAGCAGTACTTC	CASSLAPGLAGSYEQYF
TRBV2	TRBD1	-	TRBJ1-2	TGTGCCAGCAGTGGACGGGTGACAGGGGGCTTTCATGGCTACACCTTC	CASSGRVTGGFHGYTF
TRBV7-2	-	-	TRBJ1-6	TGTGCCAGCAGCTCAGGACAGCTCTATAATTCACCCCTCCACTTT	CASSSGQLYNSPLHF
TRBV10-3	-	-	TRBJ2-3	TGTGCCATCAGCGGGGACGGACATACGCAGTATTTT	CAISGDGHTQYF
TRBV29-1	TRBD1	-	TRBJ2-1	TGCAGCGGCCGCGGGACAGGGGGACCCAATGAGCAGTTCTTC	CSGRGTGGPNEQFF
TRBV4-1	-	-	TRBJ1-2	TGCGCCAGCAGCCCGACAGGAGAATTCTATGGCTACACCTTC	CASSPTGEFYGYTF
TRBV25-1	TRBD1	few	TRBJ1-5	TGTGCCAGCAGTGTGGGACAGGGTAGCGGCAATCAGCCCCAGCATTTT	CASSVGQGSGNQPQHF
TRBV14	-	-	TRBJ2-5	TGTGCCAGCAGCCAACAGGGTCCGGAGACCCAGTACTTC	CASSQQGPETQYF
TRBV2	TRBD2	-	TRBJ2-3	TGTGCCAGCAGTAAGGGACTATCTAGCACAGATACGCAGTATTTT	CASSKGLSSTDTQYF
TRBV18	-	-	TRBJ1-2	TGTGCCAGCGGAGAGACGGGCTCCGGCTCTGGCTACACCTTC	CASGETGSGSGYTF
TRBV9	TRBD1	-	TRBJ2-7	TGTGCCAGCAGCAAGGGACAGGGGGCTTACGAGCAGTACTTC	CASSKGQGAYEQYF
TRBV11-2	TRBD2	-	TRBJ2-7	TGTGCCAGCAGCTCCTACGGGGGGTTCGGCTACGAGCAGTACTTC	CASSSYGGFGYEQYF
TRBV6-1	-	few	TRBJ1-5	TGTGCCAGCAGTGTGGGACAGCCCCAGCATTTT	CASSVGQPQHF
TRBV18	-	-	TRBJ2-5	TGTGCCAGCTCACCCTCCAGTGGGGGAGGTTCCGAGACCCAGTACTTC	CASSPSSGGGSETQYF
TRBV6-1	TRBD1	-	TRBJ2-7	TGTGCCAGCGGCGCCTGGGACAGGGGTAACGAGCAGTACTTC	CASGAWDRGNEQYF
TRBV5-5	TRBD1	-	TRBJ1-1	TGTGCCAGCAGCACCCTGAGGCCTGGACAGGCCACTGAAGCTTTCTTT	CASSTLRPGQATEAFF
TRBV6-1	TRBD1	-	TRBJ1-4	TGTGCCAGCAGTAGCTTCGGGACAGGGGTCGAAAAACTGTTTTTT	CASSSFGTGVEKLFF
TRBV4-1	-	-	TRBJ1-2	TGCGCCAGCAGCCAAGCATGGGGGACCTATGGCTACACCTTC	CASSQAWGTYGYTF
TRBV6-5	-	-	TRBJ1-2	TGTGCCAATCCGAGAGGGGTTCATGGCTACACCTTC	CANPRGVHGYTF
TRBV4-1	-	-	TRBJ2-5	TGCGCCAGCAGCCAAGGCGGAAGTGGGGCTCGGCAAGAGACCCAGTACTTC	CASSQGGSGARQETQYF
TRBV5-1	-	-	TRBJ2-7	TGCGCCAGCAGCTTTGGCCTTTGGTCCGCGGCTCTATCCTACGAGCAGTACTTC	CASSFGLWSAALSYEQYF
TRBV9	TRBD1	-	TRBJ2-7	TGTGCCAGCTCAGGGGGGACAGGGGGTTGGTACGAGCAGTACTTC	CASSGGTGGWYEQYF